The T cell receptor beta chain described here comes from a study of blood T cells in healthy people across ages. The study's findings and limits: More naive CD4+ cells and higher diversity marked long-lived donors relative to aged donors. Per million T cells, the diversity of TCR beta decreased roughly linearly as age advanced.

About this clonotype itself: Antigen unknown.

Sample-barcoded 5' priming and a J-beta primer mix drove a second PCR of roughly 6 to 12 cycles. TCRdb re-called the 5' RACE reads through MiXCR, storing one row per CDR3 protein. In the table there are over 1,500,000 distinct CDR3 sequences, about 50% of which are singletons. It was approximately 10 milliliters of peripheral blood that were drawn from each donor. Per-sample PBMC isolation yielded at least 7 million cells. Sequencing used blood. This TCR was recovered from a woman in her thirties or forties in good health.

In nucleotides, the CDR3 is TGCAGTGCTAGAGATTCCGGGAAGGGCGAGCAGTTCTTC. Translation: CSARDSGKGEQFF. The gene calls are TRBV20-1 and TRBJ2-1; TRBD2 is a possible D gene (5 bases). CDR1 and CDR2 from the germline V gene are DFQATT and SNEGSKA (reference sequence). This CDR3 comprises 13 residues. Between the trimmed V and J ends, which lost 0 bases and 10 bases, there was a span of 13 bases.